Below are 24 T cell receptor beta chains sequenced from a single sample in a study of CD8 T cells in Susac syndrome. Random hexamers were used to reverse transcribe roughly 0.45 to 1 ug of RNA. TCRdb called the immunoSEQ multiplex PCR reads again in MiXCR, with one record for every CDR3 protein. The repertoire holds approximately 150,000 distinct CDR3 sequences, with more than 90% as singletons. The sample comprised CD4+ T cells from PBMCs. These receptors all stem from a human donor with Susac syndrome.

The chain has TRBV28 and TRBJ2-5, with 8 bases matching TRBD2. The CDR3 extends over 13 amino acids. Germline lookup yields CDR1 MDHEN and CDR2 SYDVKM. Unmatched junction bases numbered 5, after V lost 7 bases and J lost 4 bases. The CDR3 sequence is CASIGGDRETQYF. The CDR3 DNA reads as TGTGCCAGCATCGGGGGGGACCGAGAGACCCAGTACTTC.

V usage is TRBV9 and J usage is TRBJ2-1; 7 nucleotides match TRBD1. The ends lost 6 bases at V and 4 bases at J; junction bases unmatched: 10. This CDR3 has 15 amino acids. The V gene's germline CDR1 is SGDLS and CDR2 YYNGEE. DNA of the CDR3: TGTGCCAGCAACAACAGACAGGGAGTATACAATGAGCAGTTCTTC. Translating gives CASNNRQGVYNEQFF.

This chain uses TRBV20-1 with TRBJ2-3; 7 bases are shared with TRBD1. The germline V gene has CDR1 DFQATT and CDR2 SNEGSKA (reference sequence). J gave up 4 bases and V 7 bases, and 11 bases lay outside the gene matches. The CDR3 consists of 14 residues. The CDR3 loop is CSERDRAGADTQYF. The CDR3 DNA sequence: TGCAGTGAACGCGACAGGGCAGGAGCAGATACGCAGTATTTT.

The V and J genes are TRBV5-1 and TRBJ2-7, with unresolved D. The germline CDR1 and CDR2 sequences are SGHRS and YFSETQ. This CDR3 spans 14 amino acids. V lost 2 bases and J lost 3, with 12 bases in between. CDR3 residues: CASSFGPPSYEQYF. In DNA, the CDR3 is TGCGCCAGCAGCTTTGGACCGCCAAGCTACGAGCAGTACTTC.

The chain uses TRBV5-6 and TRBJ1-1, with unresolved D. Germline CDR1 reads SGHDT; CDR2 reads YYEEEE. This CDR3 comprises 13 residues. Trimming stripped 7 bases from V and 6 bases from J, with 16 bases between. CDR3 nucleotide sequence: TGTGCCAGCGGGTACAACATGGATCCTGAAGCTTTCTTT. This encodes CASGYNMDPEAFF. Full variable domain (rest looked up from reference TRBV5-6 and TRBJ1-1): DAGVTQSPTHLIKTRGQQVTLRCSPKSGHDTVSWYQQALGQGPQFIFQYYEEEERQRGNFPDRFSGHQFPNYSSELNVNALLLGDSALYLCASGYNMDPEAFFGQGTRLTVV.

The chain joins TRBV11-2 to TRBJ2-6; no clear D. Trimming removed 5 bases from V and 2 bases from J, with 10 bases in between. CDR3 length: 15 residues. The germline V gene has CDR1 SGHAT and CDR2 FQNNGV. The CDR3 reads CASSPGGTGANVLTF. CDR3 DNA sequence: TGTGCCAGCAGCCCCGGTGGCACTGGGGCCAACGTCCTGACTTTC.

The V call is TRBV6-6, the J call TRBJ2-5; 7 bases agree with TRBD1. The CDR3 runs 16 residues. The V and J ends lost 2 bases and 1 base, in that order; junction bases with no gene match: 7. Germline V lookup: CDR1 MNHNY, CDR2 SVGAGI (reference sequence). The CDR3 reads CASSYQRQGIQETQYF. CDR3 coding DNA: TGTGCCAGCAGTTACCAACGACAGGGAATCCAAGAGACCCAGTACTTC.

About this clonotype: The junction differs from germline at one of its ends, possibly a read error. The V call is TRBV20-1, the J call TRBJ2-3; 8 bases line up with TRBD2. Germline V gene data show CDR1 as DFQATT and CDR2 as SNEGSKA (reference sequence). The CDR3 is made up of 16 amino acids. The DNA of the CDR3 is TGCAGTGCCAAAAGAGAGGTAGCGGGGAGCATAGATACGCAGTATTTT. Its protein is CSAKREVAGSIDTQYF.

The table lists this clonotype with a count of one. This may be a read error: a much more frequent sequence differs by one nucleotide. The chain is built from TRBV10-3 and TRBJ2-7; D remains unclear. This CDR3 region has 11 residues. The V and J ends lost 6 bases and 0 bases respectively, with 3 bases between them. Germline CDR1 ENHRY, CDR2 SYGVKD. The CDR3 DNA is TGTGCCATCAGCCCCTCCTACGAGCAGTACTTC. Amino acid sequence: CAISPSYEQYF.

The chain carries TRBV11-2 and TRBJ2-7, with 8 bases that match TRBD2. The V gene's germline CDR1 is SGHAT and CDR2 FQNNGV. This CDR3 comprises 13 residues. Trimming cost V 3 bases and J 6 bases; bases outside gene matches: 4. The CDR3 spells CASSFAGGREQYF. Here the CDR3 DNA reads TGTGCCAGCAGCTTCGCGGGAGGACGCGAGCAGTACTTC.

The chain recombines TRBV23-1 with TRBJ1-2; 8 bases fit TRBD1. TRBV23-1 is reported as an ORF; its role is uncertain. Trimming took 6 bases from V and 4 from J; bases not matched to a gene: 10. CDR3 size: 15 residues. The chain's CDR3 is CASSQIPGGGYGYTF. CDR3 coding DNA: TGCGCCAGCAGCCAGATTCCAGGGGGCGGCTATGGCTACACCTTC.

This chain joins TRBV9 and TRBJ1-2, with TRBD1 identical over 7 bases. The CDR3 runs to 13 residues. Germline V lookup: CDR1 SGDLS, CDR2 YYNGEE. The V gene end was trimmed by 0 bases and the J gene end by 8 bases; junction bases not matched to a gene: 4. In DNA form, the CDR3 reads TGTGCCAGCAGCGTAGGGCCGGACAGGGGCTACACCTTC. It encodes CASSVGPDRGYTF.

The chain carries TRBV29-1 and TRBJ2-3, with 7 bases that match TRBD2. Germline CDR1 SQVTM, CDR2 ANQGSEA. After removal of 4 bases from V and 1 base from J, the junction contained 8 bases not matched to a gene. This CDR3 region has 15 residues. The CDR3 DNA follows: TGCAGCGTTGCATCGCCTGCGGGGGGCACAGATACGCAGTATTTT. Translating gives CSVASPAGGTDTQYF.

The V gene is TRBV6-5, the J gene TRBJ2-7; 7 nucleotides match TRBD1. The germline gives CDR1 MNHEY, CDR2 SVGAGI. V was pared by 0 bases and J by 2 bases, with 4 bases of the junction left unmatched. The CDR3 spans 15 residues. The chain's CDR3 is CASSYSRDRAYEQYF. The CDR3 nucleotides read TGTGCCAGCAGTTACTCTCGTGACAGGGCCTACGAGCAGTACTTC.

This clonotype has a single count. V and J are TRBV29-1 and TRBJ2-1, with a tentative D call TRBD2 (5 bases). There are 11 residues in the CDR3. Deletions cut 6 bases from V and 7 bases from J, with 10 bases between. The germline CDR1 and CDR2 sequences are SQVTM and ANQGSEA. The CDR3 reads CSVAEGNEQFF. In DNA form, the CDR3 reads TGCAGCGTGGCCGAGGGAAATGAGCAGTTCTTC.

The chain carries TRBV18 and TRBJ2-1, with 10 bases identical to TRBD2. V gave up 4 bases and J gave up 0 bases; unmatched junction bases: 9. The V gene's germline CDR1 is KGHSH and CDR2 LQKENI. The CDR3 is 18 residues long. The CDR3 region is CASSQFRTSGSSYNEQFF. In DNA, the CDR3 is TGTGCCAGCTCACAATTTAGGACTAGCGGAAGCTCCTACAATGAGCAGTTCTTC.

CDR3 coding DNA: TGTGCCAGCAGCAACGGGGGGACCGGCCAAGAGACCCAGTACTTC. This gives the protein CASSNGGTGQETQYF. This chain uses TRBV6-5 with TRBJ2-5; TRBD2 matches at 7 bases. J was trimmed by 1 base and V by 6 bases; bases with no gene match: 8. This CDR3 contains 15 residues. Per germline, CDR1 MNHEY and CDR2 SVGAGI.

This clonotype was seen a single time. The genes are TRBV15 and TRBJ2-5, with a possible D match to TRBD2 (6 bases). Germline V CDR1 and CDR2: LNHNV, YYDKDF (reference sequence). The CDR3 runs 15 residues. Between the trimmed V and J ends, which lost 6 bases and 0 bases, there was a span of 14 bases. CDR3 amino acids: CATSGGSPYQETQYF. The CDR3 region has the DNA TGTGCCACCAGTGGGGGGTCCCCCTACCAAGAGACCCAGTACTTC.

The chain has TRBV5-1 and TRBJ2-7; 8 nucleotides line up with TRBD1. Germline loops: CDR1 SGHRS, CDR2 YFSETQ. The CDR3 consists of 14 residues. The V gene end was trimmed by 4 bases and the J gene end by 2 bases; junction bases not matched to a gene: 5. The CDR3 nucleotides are TGCGCCAGCAGCCGGACAGGGTATCCCTACGAGCAGTACTTC. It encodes CASSRTGYPYEQYF.

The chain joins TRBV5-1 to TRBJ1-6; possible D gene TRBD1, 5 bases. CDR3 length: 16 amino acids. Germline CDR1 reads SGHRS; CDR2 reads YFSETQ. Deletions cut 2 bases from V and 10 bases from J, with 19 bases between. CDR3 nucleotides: TGCGCCAGCAGCTTTAACGCCGGGACCGCTCAATCACCCCTCCACTTT. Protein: CASSFNAGTAQSPLHF.

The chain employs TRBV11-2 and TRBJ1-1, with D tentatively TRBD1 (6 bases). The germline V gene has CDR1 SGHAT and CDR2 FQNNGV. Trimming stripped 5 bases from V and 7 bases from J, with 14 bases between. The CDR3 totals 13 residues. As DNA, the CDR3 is TGTGCCAGCAGCCCCGGGACAATACGTGAAGCTTTCTTT. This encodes CASSPGTIREAFF.

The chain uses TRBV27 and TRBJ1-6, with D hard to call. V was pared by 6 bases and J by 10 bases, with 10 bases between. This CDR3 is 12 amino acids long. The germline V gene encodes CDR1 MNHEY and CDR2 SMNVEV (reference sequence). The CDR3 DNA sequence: TGTGCCAGCAGCTTCTCTCAATCACCCCTCCACTTT. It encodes CASSFSQSPLHF.

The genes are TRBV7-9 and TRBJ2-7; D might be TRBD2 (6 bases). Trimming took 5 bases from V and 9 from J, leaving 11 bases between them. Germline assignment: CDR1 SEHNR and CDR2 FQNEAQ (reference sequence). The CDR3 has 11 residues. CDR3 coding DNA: TGTGCCAGCAGCCTGGAGGGGCGGCAGTACTTC. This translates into CASSLEGRQYF.

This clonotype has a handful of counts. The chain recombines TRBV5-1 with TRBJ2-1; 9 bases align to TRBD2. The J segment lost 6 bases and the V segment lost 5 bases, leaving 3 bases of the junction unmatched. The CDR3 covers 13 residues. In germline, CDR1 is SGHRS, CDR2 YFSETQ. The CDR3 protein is CASSSGGRNEQFF. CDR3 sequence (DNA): TGCGCCAGCAGTAGCGGGGGCCGCAATGAGCAGTTCTTC.